These T cell receptor beta chains were read from a single sample in a study of CD8 T cells in ankylosing spondylitis. One entry per CDR3 protein, called by TCRdb with MiXCR from the 5' RACE reads. The sample has 350,000 or so distinct CDR3 sequences; 6.5% to 10% are singletons. Sequencing input: blood, either unsorted or a sorted T cell fraction (not recorded which). Receptors originate from a male donor with ankylosing spondylitis. Both conserved end residues are part of each CDR3. Fields, in order: clone size, D gene, J gene, V gene, CDR3 protein, CDR3 DNA. D genes are given only for firm matches. For some rows the clone size is stated as once, few or many, or as a class when expanded; others skip it.

>few|TRBD1|TRBJ1-6|TRBV12-3/TRBV12-4
CASSLDRVTYNSPLHF
TGTGCCAGCAGTCTCGACAGGGTCACCTATAATTCACCCCTCCACTTT
>NA|TRBD2|TRBJ2-7|TRBV20-1
CSARDTSGSFYEQYF
TGCAGTGCTAGAGATACTAGCGGGAGCTTCTACGAGCAGTACTTC
>many|TRBD2|TRBJ2-1|TRBV5-1
CASSLAGINEQFF
TGCGCCAGCAGCTTAGCGGGGATCAATGAGCAGTTCTTC
>few|TRBD1|TRBJ2-3|TRBV12-3/TRBV12-4
CATDRETDTQYF
TGTGCCACCGACAGGGAGACAGATACGCAGTATTTT
>many|NA|TRBJ1-6|TRBV25-1
CASSESLGGDSPLHF
TGTGCCAGCAGTGAATCACTTGGGGGTGATTCACCCCTCCACTTT
>NA|NA|TRBJ1-5|TRBV18
CASSPEGDQPQHF
TGTGCCAGCTCACCAGAAGGGGATCAGCCCCAGCATTTT
>few|TRBD1|TRBJ1-1|TRBV5-1
CASSFAGQGKGNTEAFF
TGCGCCAGCAGCTTCGCCGGACAGGGGAAAGGGAACACTGAAGCTTTCTTT
>NA|TRBD2|TRBJ2-3|TRBV2
CASSGRGSGEDTQYF
TGTGCCAGCAGTGGGCGCGGGAGTGGAGAAGATACGCAGTATTTT
>NA|NA|TRBJ2-7|TRBV29-1
CSVGRDYEQYF
TGCAGCGTAGGACGGGACTACGAGCAGTACTTC
>many|TRBD1|TRBJ1-2|TRBV20-1
CSAGGTGQGTNYGYTF
TGCAGTGCTGGGGGCACGGGACAGGGAACAAACTATGGCTACACCTTC
>few|TRBD1|TRBJ2-2|TRBV7-9
CASSAGTGNTGELFF
TGTGCCAGCAGCGCCGGGACAGGGAACACCGGGGAGCTGTTTTTT
>NA|NA|TRBJ2-7|TRBV5-1
CASKLGGAQSYEQYF
TGCGCCAGCAAGTTGGGGGGCGCCCAATCCTACGAGCAGTACTTC
>NA|TRBD2|TRBJ2-1|TRBV7-9
CASSLVAGGLTGNEQFF
TGTGCCAGCAGCTTGGTAGCGGGAGGCCTAACGGGGAATGAGCAGTTCTTC
>NA|TRBD1|TRBJ2-2|TRBV12-3/TRBV12-4
CASSRPGQGVPGELFF
TGTGCCAGCAGCCGACCGGGACAGGGGGTTCCCGGGGAGCTGTTTTTT
>NA|TRBD2|TRBJ2-4|TRBV28
CASSFSLSREGPLAKNIQYF
TGTGCCAGCAGTTTTTCGTTGTCGCGGGAGGGCCCTCTGGCCAAAAACATTCAGTACTTC
>NA|NA|TRBJ2-7|TRBV11-3
CASSSRKGTYEQYF
TGTGCCAGCAGCTCTCGGAAGGGAACCTACGAGCAGTACTTC
>NA|TRBD1|TRBJ2-1|TRBV20-1
CSAIPGQGQNEQFF
TGCAGTGCAATACCGGGACAGGGGCAGAATGAGCAGTTCTTC
>many|NA|TRBJ2-3|TRBV18
CASSTLQGRTDTQYF
TGTGCCAGCTCAACCTTACAGGGCCGCACAGATACGCAGTATTTT
>NA|NA|TRBJ2-3|TRBV7-3
CASSPSTPDTQYF
TGTGCCAGCAGCCCCTCGACTCCAGATACGCAGTATTTT
>few|NA|TRBJ2-5|TRBV7-2
CASSLVGGRQETQYF
TGTGCCAGCAGCTTAGTTGGAGGGCGCCAAGAGACCCAGTACTTC
>few|NA|TRBJ2-2|TRBV2
CASSQQGGAGTGELFF
TGTGCCAGCAGCCAACAAGGAGGAGCCGGAACCGGGGAGCTGTTTTTT
>few|TRBD2|TRBJ2-2|TRBV12-3/TRBV12-4
CASRDASGRAGTGELFF
TGTGCCAGCAGAGACGCTAGCGGGAGGGCTGGTACCGGGGAGCTGTTTTTT
>NA|NA|TRBJ1-6|TRBV5-5
CASSSWAPQYSPLHF
TGTGCCAGCAGCTCTTGGGCTCCACAATATTCACCCCTCCACTTT
>few|NA|TRBJ2-1|TRBV5-1
CASSLGPGAAYNEQFF
TGCGCCAGCAGCTTGGGGCCGGGAGCGGCTTACAATGAGCAGTTCTTC
>NA|TRBD1|TRBJ1-6|TRBV30
CAWTPGTGDNSPLHF
TGTGCCTGGACACCTGGGACAGGGGATAATTCACCCCTCCACTTT
>few|TRBD1|TRBJ2-3|TRBV4-3
CASSQGTGAVTDTQYF
TGCGCCAGCAGCCAAGGGACAGGGGCGGTCACAGATACGCAGTATTTT
>NA|TRBD1|TRBJ1-2|TRBV29-1
CSVEDYDRGDYGYTF
TGCAGCGTTGAAGATTACGACAGGGGTGACTATGGCTACACCTTC
>NA|NA|TRBJ1-6|TRBV27
CATSTSQSSPLHF
TGTGCCACGAGCACGTCCCAAAGTTCACCCCTCCACTTT
>many|TRBD1|TRBJ2-1|TRBV29-1
CSVQSGGWVNEQFF
TGCAGCGTCCAGTCAGGGGGCTGGGTCAATGAGCAGTTCTTC
>NA|NA|TRBJ1-4|TRBV5-1
CASSLEGGPNEKLFF
TGCGCCAGCAGCTTGGAGGGCGGCCCTAATGAAAAACTGTTTTTT
>NA|TRBD2|TRBJ2-7|TRBV20-1
CSARDASGSPPYEQYF
TGCAGTGCTAGAGATGCGAGCGGGAGTCCTCCCTACGAGCAGTACTTC
>many|TRBD1|TRBJ2-1|TRBV29-1
CSAKDRAPYNEQFF
TGCAGCGCAAAGGACAGGGCGCCCTACAATGAGCAGTTCTTC
>many|NA|TRBJ2-3|TRBV29-1
CSVTWGMSDTQYF
TGCAGCGTCACTTGGGGGATGTCTGATACGCAGTATTTT
>few|NA|TRBJ1-6|TRBV9
CASSVNRVPNSPLHF
TGTGCCAGCAGCGTAAACAGGGTCCCGAATTCACCCCTCCACTTT
>few|TRBD1|TRBJ2-3|TRBV5-1
CASSFRTGPDTQYF
TGCGCCAGCAGCTTTAGGACAGGGCCAGATACGCAGTATTTT
>NA|NA|TRBJ1-1|TRBV5-6
CASSPLLAGGTEAFF
TGTGCCAGCAGTCCCCTGTTGGCCGGGGGAACTGAAGCTTTCTTT
>few|NA|TRBJ1-5|TRBV7-2
CASSLGISNQPQHF
TGTGCCAGCAGCTTGGGGATAAGCAATCAGCCCCAGCATTTT
>NA|TRBD2|TRBJ2-5|TRBV20-1
CSAGTSGRQETQYF
TGCAGTGCTGGGACTAGCGGGAGGCAAGAGACCCAGTACTTC
>many|NA|TRBJ1-1|TRBV5-1
CASMEQTNTEAFF
TGCGCCAGCATGGAGCAGACCAACACTGAAGCTTTCTTT
>many|TRBD2|TRBJ2-5|TRBV5-1
CASSRGGQETQYF
TGCGCCAGCAGCCGCGGGGGACAAGAGACCCAGTACTTC
>few|TRBD2|TRBJ2-1|TRBV29-1
CSVAGLAGLSSYNEQFF
TGCAGCGTAGCGGGACTAGCGGGTCTAAGCTCCTACAATGAGCAGTTCTTC
>many|NA|TRBJ2-7|TRBV6-4
CASSGVNYEQYF
TGTGCCAGCAGTGGGGTAAACTACGAGCAGTACTTC
>few|TRBD2|TRBJ2-1|TRBV7-3
CASSPSSGISYNEQFF
TGTGCCAGCAGCCCGTCTAGCGGTATCTCCTACAATGAGCAGTTCTTC
>many|TRBD2|TRBJ2-2|TRBV20-1
CSATTSGVGTGELFF
TGCAGTGCTACCACTAGCGGAGTGGGAACCGGGGAGCTGTTTTTT
>NA|TRBD2|TRBJ2-7|TRBV5-1
CASSFPAGGIAYEQYF
TGCGCCAGCAGCTTCCCAGCGGGAGGTATAGCCTACGAGCAGTACTTC
>many|TRBD2|TRBJ2-1|TRBV5-1
CASSLEPSGRNEQFF
TGCGCCAGCAGCTTGGAGCCTAGCGGGAGAAATGAGCAGTTCTTC
>NA|NA|TRBJ1-4|TRBV21-1
CASSNCREGMKNCFF
NA